The 30 T cell receptor beta chains below come from one sample, sequenced in a study of shared clonotypes between healthy human individuals. Profiled with immunoSEQ multiplex PCR; TCRdb holds only in-frame clones, not every one. This table has some 2.1 million clones, 90% to 95% appearing once. The naive CD8 subset, CD45RO-negative cells positively selected for CCR7, excluded terminally differentiated effector memory CD45RA+ cells. The sample consisted of naive CD8+ T cells from PBMCs. These receptors were taken from a man aged 18 to 30 in good health. Some clones in this sample may be carry-over from other donors' samples.

This sequence joins TRBV19 and TRBJ2-1; perhaps TRBD2 as D (6 bases). From germline, CDR1 is LNHDA and CDR2 SQIVND (reference sequence). The CDR3 spans 15 residues. The ends were cut back, 5 bases at V and 10 bases at J, with 21 bases in the middle. The CDR3 DNA reads TGTGCCAGTAGTGTCCATCCGGGGACTCCCCTGGAGCAGTTCTTC. This sequence encodes CASSVHPGTPLEQFF.

In its sample, this clone was seen once. The V gene is TRBV7-8, the J gene TRBJ2-1, with TRBD2 matching 8 bases. The CDR3 has 15 residues. CDR1 and CDR2 from the germline V gene are SGHVS and FQNEAQ. The ends lost 5 bases at V and 0 bases at J; junction bases unmatched: 3. CDR3 loop: CASSLRGGSYNEQFF. The CDR3 region has the DNA TGTGCCAGCAGCCTCCGGGGGGGCTCCTACAATGAGCAGTTCTTC. The whole variable domain, filled in from reference TRBV7-8 and TRBJ2-1, reads GAGVSQSPRYKVAKRGQDVALRCDPISGHVSLFWYQQALGQGPEFLTYFQNEAQLDKSGLPSDRFFAERPEGSVSTLKIQRTQQEDSAVYLCASSLRGGSYNEQFFGPGTRLTVL.

This rearrangement joins TRBV19 to TRBJ1-2; tentative D call: TRBD1 (6 bases). This CDR3 contains 13 residues. Germline V CDR1 and CDR2: LNHDA, SQIVND (reference sequence). Trimming cost V 3 bases and J 5 bases, with 10 bases left between them. CDR3 sequence: CASSMDSKYGYTF. The CDR3 coding sequence is TGTGCCAGTAGTATGGACAGCAAGTATGGCTACACCTTC.

Concerning this clone: The sample holds other DNA sequences that translate to the same CDR3. V usage is TRBV6-5 and J usage is TRBJ1-5; D remains ambiguous. This CDR3 spans 13 amino acids. Trimming removed 2 bases from V and 7 bases from J, with 9 bases in between. Germline V gene data show CDR1 as MNHEY and CDR2 as SVGAGI. The DNA for the CDR3 is TGTGCCAGCAGTTACAGGGTAGGACAGCCCCAGCATTTT. Translating it yields CASSYRVGQPQHF.

The DNA of the CDR3 is TGCGCCAGCAGCCAAGAGTACCAACAGAACACCGGGGAGCTGTTTTTT. This sequence encodes CASSQEYQQNTGELFF. The chain joins TRBV4-3 to TRBJ2-2, with no clear D. Per the germline V gene, CDR1 is LGHNA and CDR2 is YSLEER. Between the trimmed V and J ends, which lost 0 bases and 1 base, there was a span of 9 bases. The CDR3 extends over 16 amino acids.

The chain couples TRBV11-2 to TRBJ2-3; D is undetermined. CDR1 SGHAT and CDR2 FQNNGV come from the germline V gene. The germline V and J ends were trimmed by 4 bases and 6 bases, with 14 bases remaining between them. The CDR3 is 14 amino acids. The chain's CDR3 is CASSYGRPRDTQYF. CDR3 DNA sequence: TGTGCCAGCAGCTACGGACGGCCTAGGGATACGCAGTATTTT.

V and J are TRBV28 and TRBJ2-7, with 11 bases matching TRBD2. The CDR3 spans 16 residues. Losses at the gene ends were 7 bases for V and 0 bases for J; bases not matched to a gene: 8. Per the germline V gene, CDR1 is MDHEN and CDR2 is SYDVKM. CDR3 region: CASTKTGLAASYEQYF. CDR3 sequence (DNA): TGTGCCAGCACCAAAACGGGACTAGCGGCCTCCTACGAGCAGTACTTC.

The chain recombines TRBV9 with TRBJ2-2, with 12 bases that match TRBD2. Looked up from germline, CDR1 is SGDLS and CDR2 is YYNGEE. The CDR3 is 17 amino acids. V gave up 4 bases and J gave up 5 bases; unmatched junction bases: 9. In DNA form, the CDR3 reads TGTGCCAGCAGCCCCCCGACTAGCGGGAGTACTACCGGGGAGCTGTTTTTT. Its translation: CASSPPTSGSTTGELFF.

Regarding this clone: Lacking the conserved final phenylalanine or tryptophan, this CDR3 likely reflects a read error. It is unclear where the CDR3 begins or ends on the DNA, so no DNA is shown, and the CDR3 is as TCRdb lists it. CDR3 amino acids: CASSLTPLDREV. The J gene is TRBJ1-2, the V gene TRBV5-5; TRBD1 is the table's D call and was not checked against the DNA. Germline V lookup: CDR1 SGHKS, CDR2 YYEKEE (reference sequence). The CDR3 is 12 residues long, counting both termini.

This chain uses TRBV9 with TRBJ2-1, with D tentatively TRBD1 or TRBD2 (5 bases each). Germline loops: CDR1 SGDLS, CDR2 YYNGEE. The CDR3 covers 17 residues. Trimming shortened V by 4 bases and J by 0 bases, and 17 bases separated the two germline ends. CDR3 residues: CASSPHSGTTSYNEQFF. The DNA for the CDR3 is TGTGCCAGCAGCCCTCACTCCGGGACCACCTCCTACAATGAGCAGTTCTTC.

The chain combines TRBV29-1 with TRBJ2-7, with 8 bases fitting TRBD1. Trimming at V came to 4 bases and at J to 3 bases, leaving 2 bases not matched to a gene. The length of the CDR3 is 12 residues. Germline V lookup: CDR1 SQVTM, CDR2 ANQGSEA. This CDR3 is CSVVDRVYEQYF. CDR3 nucleotide sequence: TGCAGCGTTGTGGACAGGGTCTACGAGCAGTACTTC.

The rearrangement links TRBV2 to TRBJ1-2; no definite D call. Trimming pared 5 bases from V and 2 bases from J, leaving 15 bases between. This CDR3 spans 15 amino acids. Germline V CDR1 and CDR2: SNHLY, FYNNEI. The CDR3 bases are TGTGCCAGCAGTCAGTGGGTTGGAGCCAACTATGGCTACACCTTC. Translated: CASSQWVGANYGYTF.

The chain links TRBV6-1 to TRBJ2-7; 12 bases are a match to TRBD2. Unmatched junction bases numbered 4, after V lost 4 bases and J lost 6 bases. This CDR3 spans 14 amino acids. CDR1 is MNHNS, CDR2 SASEGT, per germline. CDR3 sequence reads: CASSGLAGVSEQYF. The CDR3 DNA reads as TGTGCCAGCAGTGGACTAGCGGGAGTCAGCGAGCAGTACTTC.

J is TRBJ2-2 and V is TRBV4-3; D not certain. Germline lookup yields CDR1 LGHNA and CDR2 YSLEER. The germline V and J ends were trimmed by 0 bases and 1 base, with 12 bases remaining between them. This CDR3 comprises 17 residues. The CDR3 nucleotides are TGCGCCAGCAGCCAAGATTTTGGGGATTTGAACACCGGGGAGCTGTTTTTT. This codes for CASSQDFGDLNTGELFF.

The V gene is TRBV19, the J gene TRBJ1-1, with D uncertain. V lost 6 bases to trimming and J lost 0 bases, with 11 bases between them. CDR1 and CDR2 from the germline V gene are LNHDA and SQIVND (reference sequence). The CDR3 has 14 amino acids. Here the CDR3 DNA reads TGTGCCAGTAGACCGGACGTCATGAACACTGAAGCTTTCTTT. Its protein product is CASRPDVMNTEAFF.

The chain uses TRBV7-9 and TRBJ2-7; 7 nucleotides line up with TRBD2. Germline CDR1 reads SEHNR; CDR2 reads FQNEAQ (reference sequence). CDR3 length equals 13 residues. Trimming removed 7 bases from V and 7 bases from J; junction bases left unmatched: 10. DNA for the CDR3: TGTGCCAGCACCGCCGGGGGAGCGGGAGAGCAGTACTTC. Its protein is CASTAGGAGEQYF. The complete variable domain, with remaining parts taken from reference TRBV7-9 and TRBJ2-7, reads DTGVSQNPRHKITKRGQNVTFRCDPISEHNRLYWYRQTLGQGPEFLTYFQNEAQLEKSRLLSDRFSAERPKGSFSTLEIQRTEQGDSAMYLCASTAGGAGEQYFGPGTRLTVT.

This clone occurred a few times. The chain combines TRBV7-9 with TRBJ2-2; D ambiguous. V was pared by 5 bases and J by 4 bases, with 11 bases between. This CDR3 comprises 14 residues. The germline gives CDR1 SEHNR, CDR2 FQNEAQ (reference sequence). The CDR3 DNA reads TGTGCCAGCAGCCCGCAGGTTCGCACCGGGGAGCTGTTTTTT. This encodes CASSPQVRTGELFF.

This chain joins TRBV7-9 and TRBJ1-5; the match to TRBD1 covers 7 bases. The ends lost 7 bases at V and 1 base at J; junction bases unmatched: 13. The CDR3 sequence is 17 residues long. CDR1 and CDR2 (germline): SEHNR, FQNEAQ (reference sequence). CDR3 loop: CASTGDRELLSNQPQHF. The CDR3 DNA reads as TGTGCCAGCACCGGGGACAGAGAGTTATTGAGCAATCAGCCCCAGCATTTT. Variable domain in full (rest from reference TRBV7-9 and TRBJ1-5): DTGVSQNPRHKITKRGQNVTFRCDPISEHNRLYWYRQTLGQGPEFLTYFQNEAQLEKSRLLSDRFSAERPKGSFSTLEIQRTEQGDSAMYLCASTGDRELLSNQPQHFGDGTRLSIL.

This clone appeared a single time. This chain uses TRBV27 with TRBJ2-5, with D possibly TRBD2 on 6 matching bases. Trimming took off 5 bases at V and 9 bases at J, with 22 bases between the two ends. The CDR3 length is 15 residues. Per germline, CDR1 MNHEY and CDR2 SMNVEV (reference sequence). The CDR3 loop is CASSTLLSGGGAQYF. The CDR3 nucleotides are TGTGCCAGCAGTACCCTCCTAAGCGGAGGCGGGGCCCAGTACTTC.

This chain joins TRBV2 and TRBJ1-2; no firm D call. This CDR3 region has 15 residues. Germline loops: CDR1 SNHLY, CDR2 FYNNEI. V was trimmed by 1 base and J by 2 bases, leaving 11 bases between them. The CDR3 reads CASSEEEDENYGYTF. CDR3 coding DNA: TGTGCCAGCAGTGAAGAGGAGGACGAAAACTATGGCTACACCTTC.

The chain carries TRBV9 and TRBJ1-2; a possible D gene is TRBD1 (6 bases). The CDR3 is 14 amino acids. Germline-derived CDR1 and CDR2 are SGDLS and YYNGEE. V gave up 2 bases and J gave up 7 bases, with 15 bases separating them. CDR3 loop: CASSVMGGASGYTF. Written as DNA, the CDR3 is TGTGCCAGCAGCGTTATGGGGGGCGCGAGTGGCTACACCTTC.

The CDR3 loop is CASSSGMGTSGNTIYF. The CDR3 coding sequence is TGTGCCAGCAGCTCTGGGATGGGGACCTCTGGAAACACCATATATTTT. The chain recombines TRBV7-3 with TRBJ1-3; possible D gene TRBD1, 5 bases. This CDR3 has 16 amino acids. Germline CDR1 SGHTA, CDR2 FQGTGA. V lost 4 bases and J lost 0, with 13 bases in between.

The rearrangement uses TRBV5-1 and TRBJ1-4; D possibly corresponds to TRBD1 (5 bases). V gave up 2 bases and J gave up 3 bases, with 11 bases separating them. The CDR3 is 15 residues long. Germline values: CDR1 SGHRS, CDR2 YFSETQ. The CDR3 loop reads CASSLGGVSNEKLFF. DNA for the CDR3: TGCGCCAGCAGCTTAGGAGGGGTCTCTAATGAAAAACTGTTTTTT.

V and J are TRBV2 and TRBJ2-3; D could derive from TRBD1 or TRBD2 (6 bases each). The CDR3 sequence is 16 residues long. V dropped 3 bases and J dropped 3 bases, with 16 bases sitting between them. CDR1 is SNHLY, CDR2 FYNNEI, per germline. The CDR3 DNA reads TGTGCCAGCAGTGAGGGGGCGGGACCACGGACAGATACGCAGTATTTT. It yields the protein CASSEGAGPRTDTQYF.

V is TRBV7-9 and J is TRBJ2-1; D is unresolved. V lost 3 bases and J lost 4, with 13 bases in between. Germline CDR1 is SEHNR and CDR2 is FQNEAQ (reference sequence). The CDR3 covers 15 residues. The CDR3: CASSFSQSLYNEQFF. CDR3 nucleotides: TGTGCCAGCAGCTTTTCCCAATCTCTTTACAATGAGCAGTTCTTC.

The V and J genes are TRBV28 and TRBJ1-2; D is unresolved. Germline lookup yields CDR1 MDHEN and CDR2 SYDVKM. This CDR3 comprises 15 residues. With 4 bases removed from V and 8 bases from J, the gap between germline ends came to 20 bases. The CDR3 region has the DNA TGTGCCAGCAGTTACCCCCGGGAGTGGCCCGGAGGCTACACCTTC. This sequence encodes CASSYPREWPGGYTF.

As to this clone: This specimen includes other DNA sequences encoding the same CDR3. CDR3 nucleotides: TGTGCCAGCAGTCTTAAAAATGAGCAGTTCTTC. This encodes CASSLKNEQFF. The chain carries TRBV28 and TRBJ2-1; D unresolved. This CDR3 is built from 11 residues. V was shortened by 5 bases and J by 7 bases, with 6 bases between the two germline ends. CDR1 MDHEN and CDR2 SYDVKM come from the germline V gene.

This rearrangement joins TRBV2 to TRBJ2-1; D is ambiguous. Germline CDR1 is SNHLY and CDR2 is FYNNEI. The CDR3 totals 13 residues. V lost 0 bases, J lost 5 bases, and 5 bases lay in between. Written as DNA, the CDR3 is TGTGCCAGCAGTGAAGCCGCCCACAATGAGCAGTTCTTC. Encoded protein: CASSEAAHNEQFF.

The chain combines TRBV4-1 with TRBJ2-7; 12 positions match TRBD2. V was clipped by 2 bases and J by 1 base; unmatched bases: 12. Germline CDR1 MGHRA, CDR2 YSYEKL. This CDR3 has 19 amino acids. CDR3 amino acids: CASSQKVRLAGGGSYEQYF. The CDR3 region has the DNA TGCGCCAGCAGCCAAAAGGTCCGGCTAGCGGGAGGGGGATCCTACGAGCAGTACTTC.

The rearrangement uses TRBV4-3 and TRBJ2-1; D unclear. In germline, CDR1 is LGHNA, CDR2 YSLEER. The V and J ends lost 0 bases and 7 bases respectively, with 16 bases between them. CDR3 length equals 16 residues. CDR3 sequence (DNA): TGCGCCAGCAGCCAAGAAGCAATTAGGACGTATAATGAGCAGTTCTTC. Translating it yields CASSQEAIRTYNEQFF.